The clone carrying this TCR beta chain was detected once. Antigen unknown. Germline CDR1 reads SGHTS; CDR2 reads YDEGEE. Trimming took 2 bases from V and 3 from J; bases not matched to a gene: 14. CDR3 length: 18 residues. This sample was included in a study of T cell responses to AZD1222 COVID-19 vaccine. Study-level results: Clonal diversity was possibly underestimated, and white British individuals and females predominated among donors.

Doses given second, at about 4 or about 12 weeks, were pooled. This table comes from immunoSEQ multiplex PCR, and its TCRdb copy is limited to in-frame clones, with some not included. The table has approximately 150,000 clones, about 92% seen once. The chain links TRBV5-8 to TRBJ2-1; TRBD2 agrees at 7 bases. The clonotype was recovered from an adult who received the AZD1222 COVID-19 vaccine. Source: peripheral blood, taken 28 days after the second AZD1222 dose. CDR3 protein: CASSLLLDPSGIYNEQFF. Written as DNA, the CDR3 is TGTGCCAGCAGCTTACTCCTGGATCCCAGCGGGATCTACAATGAGCAGTTCTTC.